This record concerns one T cell receptor beta chain sequence. Antigen unknown. The germline V gene encodes CDR1 SGHRS and CDR2 YFSETQ. The CDR3 has 16 amino acids. After removal of 0 bases from V and 6 bases from J, the junction contained 8 bases not matched to a gene. Sample-barcoded 5' priming and a J-beta primer mix drove a second PCR of about 6 to 12 cycles. In TCRdb, the 5' RACE reads were re-called with MiXCR into one record per CDR3 protein. Of more than 700,000 distinct CDR3 sequences in the sample, roughly 50% were seen once. These data belong to a study of blood T cells in healthy people across ages. Study results and caveats: Greater diversity and more naive CD4+ cells were seen in long-lived donors than in aged donors.

The sample was blood. The clonotype comes from a man of 80 years or more in good health. This sequence joins TRBV5-1 and TRBJ2-7; 11 positions agree with TRBD1. Here the CDR3 reads CASSLAGQGERGEQYF. DNA for the CDR3: TGCGCCAGCAGCTTGGCGGGACAGGGGGAGAGAGGCGAGCAGTACTTC.